Each of the 4 T cell receptor beta chains below was sequenced from the same sample in a study of T cell responses to AZD1222 COVID-19 vaccine. Repertoires were generated with immunoSEQ multiplex PCR, while TCRdb's copy carries only in-frame clones and drops some. This table has 150,000 to 200,000 clones, about 93% appearing once. The sequencing used peripheral blood, collected 28 days after the second AZD1222 dose. These receptors were collected from an adult who received the AZD1222 COVID-19 vaccine.

A few counts support this clone. V gene TRBV5-5 combines with J gene TRBJ2-3; the match to TRBD2 covers 11 bases. Germline CDR1 is SGHKS and CDR2 is YYEKEE (reference sequence). CDR3 size: 19 residues. V lost 2 bases, J lost 5 bases, and 16 bases stayed unmatched. The CDR3: CASSFGLAGNGGGLDTQYF. The CDR3 nucleotides read TGTGCCAGCAGCTTCGGACTAGCGGGCAACGGAGGAGGTTTAGATACGCAGTATTTT.

The V call is TRBV5-5, the J call TRBJ2-5; weak D call: TRBD2 (6 bases). This CDR3 is built from 16 residues. Per the germline V gene, CDR1 is SGHKS and CDR2 is YYEKEE (reference sequence). The ends were cut back, 0 bases at V and 4 bases at J, with 16 bases in the middle. The CDR3 coding sequence is TGTGCCAGCAGCTTGGCCGCCGGGACTCAGAGAGAGACCCAGTACTTC. Its protein is CASSLAAGTQRETQYF.

V usage is TRBV28 and J usage is TRBJ2-2; tentative D call: TRBD1 (6 bases). The CDR3 covers 15 residues. Germline V gene lookup returns CDR1 MDHEN and CDR2 SYDVKM. Between the trimmed V and J ends, which lost 6 bases and 5 bases, there was a span of 16 bases. The DNA of the CDR3 is TGTGCCAGCAGCTCAACAGGGAGAAGGACCGGGGAGCTGTTTTTT. It specifies CASSSTGRRTGELFF.

This chain connects TRBV4-1 to TRBJ1-6; D may be TRBD1 (5 bases). The CDR3 is 15 residues long. Trimming removed 1 base at V and 10 bases at J, with 14 bases between. Looked up from germline, CDR1 is MGHRA and CDR2 is YSYEKL. The CDR3 sequence is CASSQGALRGSPLHF. CDR3 sequence (DNA): TGCGCCAGCAGCCAAGGGGCGCTAAGGGGATCACCCCTCCACTTT.